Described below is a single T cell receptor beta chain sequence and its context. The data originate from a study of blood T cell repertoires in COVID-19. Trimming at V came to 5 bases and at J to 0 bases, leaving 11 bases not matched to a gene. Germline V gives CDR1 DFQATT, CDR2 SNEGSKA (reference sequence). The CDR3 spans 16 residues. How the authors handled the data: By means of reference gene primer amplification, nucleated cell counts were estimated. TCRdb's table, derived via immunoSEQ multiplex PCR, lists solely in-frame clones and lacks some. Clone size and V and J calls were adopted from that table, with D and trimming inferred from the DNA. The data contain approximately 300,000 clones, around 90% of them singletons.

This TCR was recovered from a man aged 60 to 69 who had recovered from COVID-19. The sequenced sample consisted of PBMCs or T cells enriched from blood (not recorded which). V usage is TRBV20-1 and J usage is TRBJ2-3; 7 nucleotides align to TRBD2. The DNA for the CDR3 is TGCAGTGCTCGTGTTGGAAGCGGGACCAGCACAGATACGCAGTATTTT. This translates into CSARVGSGTSTDTQYF.